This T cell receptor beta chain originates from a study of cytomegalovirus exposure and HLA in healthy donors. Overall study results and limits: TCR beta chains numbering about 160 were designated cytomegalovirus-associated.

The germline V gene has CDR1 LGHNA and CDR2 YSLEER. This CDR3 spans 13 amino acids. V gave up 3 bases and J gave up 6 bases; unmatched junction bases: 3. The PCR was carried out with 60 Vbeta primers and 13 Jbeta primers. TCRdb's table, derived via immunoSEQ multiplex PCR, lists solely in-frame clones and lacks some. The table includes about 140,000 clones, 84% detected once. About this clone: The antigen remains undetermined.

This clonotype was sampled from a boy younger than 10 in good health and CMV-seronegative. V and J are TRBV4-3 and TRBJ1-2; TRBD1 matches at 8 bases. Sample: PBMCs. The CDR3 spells CASSHLTGDGYTF. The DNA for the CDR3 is TGCGCCAGCAGCCACCTGACAGGGGATGGCTACACCTTC.